This TCR beta chain is from a study of T-cell memory formation after mild COVID-19. The wider study: TCR clusters were largely donor specific. Overall study results and limits: Whereas later expanders leaned CD4+, clones contracting day 15 to 85 showed a balanced CD4/CD8 makeup.

It was 5'RACE with constant-segment primers that produced the TCR alpha and TCR beta cDNA libraries, which carried sample barcodes and UMIs. Via MiXCR, TCRdb re-called the 5' RACE reads, giving one row per CDR3 protein. The data hold roughly 310,000 distinct CDR3 sequences, with about 16% observed a single time. This CDR3 has 15 amino acids. V lost 0 bases to trimming and J lost 4 bases, with 12 bases between them. CDR1 is LGHNA, CDR2 YSLEER, per germline. This clonotype has only a few counts. No antigen is known for it. This chain connects TRBV4-3 to TRBJ1-2; tentatively, D is TRBD1 (5 bases). Source material: PBMCs or a T cell subset sorted from them (not recorded which). This receptor was obtained from a man between 18 and 35 years old who had mild COVID-19 (a few samples of this study predate the infection). Cell type and time point are not known. The CDR3 is CASSQERRGTYGYTF. CDR3 sequence (DNA): TGCGCCAGCAGCCAAGAAAGGCGGGGGACCTATGGCTACACCTTC.